Each of the 28 T cell receptor beta chains below was sequenced from the same sample in a study of cytomegalovirus exposure and HLA in healthy donors. 60 Vbeta and 13 Jbeta primers were used in PCR. Sequencing used immunoSEQ multiplex PCR; TCRdb keeps in-frame clones, though not all of them. The sample includes 130,000 or so clones, roughly 85% of them seen just once. Sequencing was performed on PBMCs. These receptors originate from a woman between 25 and 40 years old in good health and CMV-seropositive.

This clone was counted between two and nine times. The chain carries TRBV14 and TRBJ1-1; no clear D. The germline V gene encodes CDR1 SGHDN and CDR2 FVKESK. The ends were cut back, 2 bases at V and 1 base at J, with 14 bases in the middle. The CDR3 is 16 amino acids. The chain's CDR3 is CASSQKAGGQNTEAFF. CDR3 bases: TGTGCCAGCAGCCAAAAAGCGGGCGGCCAGAACACTGAAGCTTTCTTT. The full variable domain, rest sourced from reference TRBV14 and TRBJ1-1, is EAGVTQFPSHSVIEKGQTVTLRCDPISGHDNLYWYRRVMGKEIKFLLHFVKESKQDESGMPNNRFLAERTGGTYSTLKVQPAELEDSGVYFCASSQKAGGQNTEAFFGQGTRLTVV.

This clone occurred once. The CDR3 bases are TGTGCCAGCAGCCGACAGGGGGCGCACACTGAAGCTTTCTTT. This translates into CASSRQGAHTEAFF. The chain combines TRBV5-4 with TRBJ1-1, with 10 bases aligning to TRBD1. Germline V gene sequence: CDR1 SGHNT, CDR2 YYREEE (reference sequence). The junction had 3 bases not matched to a gene; V was cut back by 4 bases and J by 3 bases. The CDR3 runs 14 residues.

The table lists this clone with a count of one. The V call is TRBV28, the J call TRBJ1-2; D uncertain. Deletions cut 10 bases from V and 4 bases from J, with 10 bases between. The CDR3 runs 11 residues. Looked up from germline, CDR1 is MDHEN and CDR2 is SYDVKM. This chain's CDR3 is CATWAGYGYTF. As DNA, the CDR3 is TGTGCCACCTGGGCGGGCTATGGCTACACCTTC.

This clone was seen only once. The chain couples TRBV4-1 to TRBJ2-2; 11 bases map to TRBD2. J gave up 6 bases and V 1 base, and 7 bases lay outside the gene matches. The V gene's germline CDR1 is MGHRA and CDR2 YSYEKL. There are 17 residues in the CDR3. In nucleotides, the CDR3 is TGCGCCAGCAGCCAAGGCGGGCTAGCGGGAGGATCCGGGGAGCTGTTTTTT. It translates to CASSQGGLAGGSGELFF.

The V gene is TRBV5-1, the J gene TRBJ2-2; D not certain. The CDR3 spans 14 residues. Germline V gene sequence: CDR1 SGHRS, CDR2 YFSETQ. The V end lost 2 bases, the J end lost 8 bases, and 13 bases lay between the germline ends. The CDR3 bases are TGCGCCAGCAGCTTCCGATTATCAGGAGGGGAGCTGTTTTTT. This codes for CASSFRLSGGELFF.

This clone was observed a few times. J is TRBJ1-1 and V is TRBV5-1; tentatively, D is TRBD1 (6 bases). The CDR3 runs to 15 residues. The germline gives CDR1 SGHRS, CDR2 YFSETQ. The ends were cut back, 4 bases at V and 0 bases at J, with 13 bases in the middle. CDR3 sequence: CASSRDGQMNTEAFF. For the CDR3, the DNA is TGCGCCAGCAGCCGTGATGGACAGATGAACACTGAAGCTTTCTTT.

The chain uses TRBV5-8 and TRBJ2-7; 13 bases align to TRBD2. This CDR3 spans 16 amino acids. CDR1 and CDR2 from the germline V gene are SGHTS and YDEGEE. Trimming cost V 4 bases and J 3 bases; bases outside gene matches: 7. CDR3 sequence reads: CASSRGGTSGVYEQYF. CDR3 nucleotides: TGTGCCAGCAGCCGAGGGGGGACTAGCGGGGTCTACGAGCAGTACTTC.

The V gene is TRBV6-5, the J gene TRBJ1-6; no reliable D call. Germline V gene sequence: CDR1 MNHEY, CDR2 SVGAGI. The V and J ends lost 5 bases and 4 bases respectively, with 9 bases between them. This CDR3 is built from 14 residues. CDR3 nucleotide sequence: TGTGCCAGCAGTCCCGGGAGTTATAATTCACCCCTCCACTTT. Its protein is CASSPGSYNSPLHF.

Note on this clone: Other DNA sequences within the sample encode an identical CDR3. The chain links TRBV7-3 to TRBJ2-1; D remains unclear. The CDR3 length is 12 residues. Per the germline V gene, CDR1 is SGHTA and CDR2 is FQGTGA. V lost 1 base and J lost 7, with 5 bases in between. CDR3 coding DNA: TGTGCCAGCAGCTTAAATTCTAATGAGCAGTTCTTC. Its translation: CASSLNSNEQFF.

The chain links TRBV7-9 to TRBJ2-1, with D maybe TRBD1 (6 bases). This CDR3 has 15 amino acids. V lost 6 bases and J lost 6, with 18 bases in between. CDR1 and CDR2 from the germline V gene are SEHNR and FQNEAQ (reference sequence). The DNA for the CDR3 is TGTGCCAGCAGTGAGGCCCAGGGGAATAGCAATGAGCAGTTCTTC. Protein: CASSEAQGNSNEQFF.

This chain joins TRBV5-1 and TRBJ2-2; 8 bases fit TRBD2. CDR1 is SGHRS, CDR2 YFSETQ, per germline. After removal of 2 bases from V and 6 bases from J, the junction contained 12 bases not matched to a gene. This CDR3 is built from 17 residues. For the CDR3, the DNA is TGCGCCAGCAGCTTACGACTAGCGACACTTGCCGCCGGGGAGCTGTTTTTT. Translation gives CASSLRLATLAAGELFF.

The V gene is TRBV7-8, the J gene TRBJ1-3, with D uncertain. This CDR3 spans 16 amino acids. Deletions cut 1 base from V and 4 bases from J, with 14 bases between. CDR1 is SGHVS, CDR2 FQNEAQ, per germline. CDR3 residues: CASSLGGRGDGNTIYF. The CDR3 nucleotides read TGTGCCAGCAGCTTAGGAGGACGGGGAGACGGAAACACCATATATTTT.

The chain recombines TRBV29-1 with TRBJ1-1; 8 positions agree with TRBD1. J was trimmed by 8 bases and V by 6 bases; bases with no gene match: 5. The germline V gene encodes CDR1 SQVTM and CDR2 ANQGSEA. The CDR3 is made up of 11 amino acids. The CDR3 loop reads CSVGQGAEAFF. The DNA of the CDR3 is TGCAGCGTAGGACAGGGAGCCGAAGCTTTCTTT.

This clone showed up just a few times. The V gene is TRBV5-1, the J gene TRBJ1-1; weak D call: TRBD1 (6 bases). Germline values: CDR1 SGHRS, CDR2 YFSETQ. The CDR3 spans 15 residues. V was pared by 0 bases and J by 10 bases, with 19 bases between. The DNA of the CDR3 is TGCGCCAGCAGCTTGGATGAGGCGGCGGGGGCGGGAGCTTTCTTT. This sequence encodes CASSLDEAAGAGAFF.

The chain employs TRBV28 and TRBJ1-6, with D uncertain. Between the trimmed V and J ends, which lost 2 bases and 14 bases, there was a span of 19 bases. The CDR3 has 15 amino acids. Germline CDR1 is MDHEN and CDR2 is SYDVKM. The CDR3 sequence: CASSLEGSRLSTLHF. CDR3 sequence (DNA): TGTGCCAGCAGTTTAGAGGGCAGCCGGTTGAGCACCCTCCACTTT.

In regard to this clone: One junction end disagrees with the germline gene, perhaps due to a read error. The chain carries TRBV6-1 and TRBJ2-3; 8 bases agree with TRBD2. The CDR3 totals 12 residues. Germline CDR1 and CDR2: MNHNS and SASEGT. CDR3 protein: CASSEVGRAGDF. The CDR3 DNA follows: TGTGCCAGCAGTGAAGTGGGACGAGCGGGGGATTTT.

A remark on this clone: The same CDR3 is also encoded by other DNA sequences in this sample. The rearrangement uses TRBV2 and TRBJ1-4, with D unclear. Deletions cut 0 bases from V and 5 bases from J, with 4 bases between. Germline assignment: CDR1 SNHLY and CDR2 FYNNEI. The CDR3 sequence is 13 residues long. The CDR3 region is CASSEALNEKLFF. The CDR3 DNA reads TGTGCCAGCAGTGAAGCCTTAAATGAAAAACTGTTTTTT. The variable domain in full, with the rest retrieved from reference TRBV2 and TRBJ1-4, is EPEVTQTPSHQVTQMGQEVILRCVPISNHLYFYWYRQILGQKVEFLVSFYNNEISEKSEIFDDQFSVERPDGSNFTLKIRSTKLEDSAMYFCASSEALNEKLFFGSGTQLSVL.

The chain uses TRBV19 and TRBJ2-7; TRBD1 is a possible D gene (5 bases). Germline V gene data show CDR1 as LNHDA and CDR2 as SQIVND (reference sequence). This CDR3 contains 13 residues. The V end lost 5 bases, the J end lost 0 bases, and 8 bases lay between the germline ends. CDR3 sequence (DNA): TGTGCCAGTAGTGTCAGGGCCTCCTACGAGCAGTACTTC. Translation gives CASSVRASYEQYF.

The chain links TRBV5-4 to TRBJ1-2; 12 bases agree with TRBD1. The CDR3 covers 15 residues. V shed 4 bases, J shed 8 bases, and the junction held 9 bases outside the gene matches. From germline, CDR1 is SGHNT and CDR2 YYREEE (reference sequence). The DNA of the CDR3 is TGTGCCAGCAGCGTACCGGGACAGGGGGCGCACGGCTACACCTTC. Residues: CASSVPGQGAHGYTF.

J is TRBJ2-1 and V is TRBV5-1; 11 bases line up with TRBD2. With V trimmed by 4 bases and J by 7 bases, 7 bases remained unmatched. Germline V gene lookup returns CDR1 SGHRS and CDR2 YFSETQ. The CDR3 consists of 15 residues. CDR3 residues: CASSTTSGRWNEQFF. The CDR3 DNA reads as TGCGCCAGCAGCACCACTAGCGGGAGATGGAATGAGCAGTTCTTC.

The gene calls are TRBV6-1 and TRBJ1-2; D unresolved. V was trimmed by 5 bases and J by 5 bases, leaving 15 bases between them. This CDR3 has 14 residues. Germline V gives CDR1 MNHNS, CDR2 SASEGT. The chain's CDR3 is CASSTGGYGYGYTF. The CDR3 bases are TGTGCCAGCAGTACCGGAGGGTATGGGTATGGCTACACCTTC.

Comment on this clone: One end of the junction is discordant with germline, which a read error may explain. The chain couples TRBV7-7 to TRBJ2-5; D not certain. The V gene's germline CDR1 is SSHAT and CDR2 FNYEAQ (reference sequence). This CDR3 is 14 amino acids long. CDR3 bases: TGTGCTAGCAGCCCTATCAAGCCACAAGAGACCCAGTACTTC. As protein: CASSPIKPQETQYF.

The chain is built from TRBV2 and TRBJ2-1; TRBD2 matches 8 bases. Germline V gene lookup returns CDR1 SNHLY and CDR2 FYNNEI. Losses at the gene ends were 0 bases for V and 9 bases for J; bases not matched to a gene: 13. This CDR3 region has 17 residues. The CDR3 nucleotides are TGTGCCAGCAGTGAAGCGGGCCCAGGGAGCGGGAGACGTGAGCAGTTCTTC. It codes for CASSEAGPGSGRREQFF.

The gene calls are TRBV6-1 and TRBJ1-1; maybe TRBD1 (5 bases). Germline V CDR1 and CDR2: MNHNS, SASEGT. V lost 6 bases, J lost 1 base, and 12 bases lay in between. CDR3 length: 14 amino acids. CDR3 in amino acids: CASRGAGWNTEAFF. The CDR3 DNA reads as TGTGCCAGCAGAGGGGCAGGGTGGAACACTGAAGCTTTCTTT.

The chain employs TRBV5-1 and TRBJ1-6; maybe TRBD1 (5 bases). This CDR3 is 16 amino acids long. Germline-derived CDR1 and CDR2 are SGHRS and YFSETQ. The V end lost 0 bases, the J end lost 3 bases, and 10 bases lay between the germline ends. CDR3 coding DNA: TGCGCCAGCAGCTTGGCGGGGGTTGGCTATAATTCACCCCTCCACTTT. The encoded protein is CASSLAGVGYNSPLHF.

The CDR3 is CASSYFPGQSSYEQYF. The DNA of the CDR3 is TGTGCCAGCAGTTATTTTCCGGGACAAAGCTCCTACGAGCAGTACTTC. The V gene is TRBV6-5, the J gene TRBJ2-7; the D gene is possibly TRBD1 (6 bases). V shed 3 bases and J shed 0 bases, with 15 bases lying between them. Germline-derived CDR1 and CDR2 are MNHEY and SVGAGI. This CDR3 has 16 amino acids.

In this sample, this clone turned up a few times. The identical CDR3 is also encoded by other nucleotide sequences in the sample. The V gene is TRBV2, the J gene TRBJ2-5; D not certain. Germline V gives CDR1 SNHLY, CDR2 FYNNEI. The CDR3 contains 13 residues. Between the trimmed V and J ends, which lost 3 bases and 2 bases, there was a span of 7 bases. The CDR3 bases are TGTGCCAGCAGTGATTCCGGGCAAGAGACCCAGTACTTC. This translates into CASSDSGQETQYF.

This clone has only one observation. This chain links TRBV2 with TRBJ2-1; 7 positions match TRBD2. V gave up 7 bases and J gave up 4 bases; unmatched junction bases: 13. Germline CDR1 and CDR2: SNHLY and FYNNEI. The CDR3 consists of 16 residues. The CDR3 DNA follows: TGTGCCAGCATTCCTACCTCTAGCGGCGCTTACAATGAGCAGTTCTTC. Its translation: CASIPTSSGAYNEQFF.